Listed here is a single T cell receptor (beta chain). This entry is derived from a study of cytomegalovirus exposure and HLA in healthy donors. Assay: immunoSEQ multiplex PCR; the TCRdb copy retains only in-frame clones and omits some. The sample carries some 160,000 clones, 70% to 90% recorded once. V was clipped by 4 bases and J by 6 bases, with 13 bases between them. This CDR3 is built from 14 residues. Germline CDR1 reads SNHLY; CDR2 reads FYNNEI. Sequencing was carried out using PBMCs. This rearrangement joins TRBV2 to TRBJ1-5; maybe TRBD1 (5 bases). The clonotype comes from a man younger than 35 in good health and CMV-seronegative. The CDR3 nucleotides are TGTGCCAGCAGTGGGGGGGGTCGGAGTCAGCCCCAGCATTTT. The encoded protein is CASSGGGRSQPQHF.